These T cell receptor beta chains were read from a single sample in a study of blood T cells in healthy people across ages. MiXCR was run by TCRdb on the 5' RACE reads, yielding one entry per CDR3 protein. The data contain about 620,000 distinct CDR3 sequences, roughly 21% of them singletons. The specimen was blood. Every receptor here comes from a man between 65 and 85 years old in good health. Each CDR3 is given with its conserved first and last residue. Fields, in order: clone size, V gene, J gene, D gene, CDR3 protein, CDR3 DNA. A D gene is named only where the DNA matches it firmly. Clone sizes are given selectively: once, few, many, or a class where the clone is expanded.

>-|TRBV25-1|TRBJ2-7|TRBD1
CASGQGLASYEQYF
TGTGCCAGCGGACAGGGTTTGGCCTCCTACGAGCAGTACTTC
>-|TRBV11-2|TRBJ2-1|-
CASSLRTINEQFF
TGTGCCAGCAGCTTAAGGACTATCAATGAGCAGTTCTTC
>few|TRBV20-1|TRBJ1-4|-
CSARDPDAEKLFF
TGCAGTGCTAGAGATCCAGATGCTGAAAAACTGTTTTTT
>few|TRBV3-1|TRBJ1-5|-
CASSQAGNNQPQHF
TGTGCCAGCAGCCAAGCAGGGAACAATCAGCCCCAGCATTTT
>few|TRBV7-2|TRBJ1-6|-
CASSGLLNSPLHF
TGTGCCAGCAGCGGACTACTTAATTCACCCCTCCACTTT
>many|TRBV7-8|TRBJ2-3|-
CASSLAERFTDTQYF
TGTGCCAGCAGCTTAGCTGAGCGGTTCACAGATACGCAGTATTTT
>-|TRBV29-1|TRBJ2-7|TRBD1
CSVGQGGAYEQYF
TGCAGCGTCGGACAGGGGGGAGCCTACGAGCAGTACTTC
>-|TRBV5-1|TRBJ2-7|-
CASSLDRVGNEQYF
TGCGCCAGCAGCTTGGACAGGGTCGGGAACGAGCAGTACTTC
>-|TRBV29-1|TRBJ2-1|-
CSVVSPSRENEQFF
TGCAGCGTTGTTTCCCCGTCCAGGGAGAATGAGCAGTTCTTC
>-|TRBV2|TRBJ2-5|TRBD2
CASSEDRLAGVETQYF
TGTGCCAGCAGTGAAGACCGACTAGCGGGAGTGGAGACCCAGTACTTC
>few|TRBV6-1|TRBJ2-2|-
CASMQGGYTGELFF
TGTGCCAGCATGCAGGGAGGTTACACCGGGGAGCTGTTTTTT
>few|TRBV5-6|TRBJ1-4|-
CASSPRGGTTNEKLFF
TGTGCCAGCAGCCCGAGAGGAGGGACAACTAATGAAAAACTGTTTTTT
>-|TRBV25-1|TRBJ1-1|-
CASNSDTNTEAFF
TGTGCCAGCAACTCTGACACGAACACTGAAGCTTTCTTT
>-|TRBV20-1|TRBJ1-1|-
CSASVGIWGENTEAFF
TGCAGTGCTAGTGTGGGGATATGGGGCGAGAACACTGAAGCTTTCTTT
>many|TRBV7-3|TRBJ2-3|-
CASSRLVTDTQYF
TGTGCCAGCAGCCGACTGGTAACAGATACGCAGTATTTT
>-|TRBV6-5|TRBJ2-1|-
CASSYNRYYNEQFF
TGTGCCAGCAGTTACAACAGGTACTACAATGAGCAGTTCTTC
>few|TRBV29-1|TRBJ2-1|TRBD2
CSVAGTKGLADYNEQFF
TGCAGCGTTGCGGGGACCAAGGGACTAGCGGATTACAATGAGCAGTTCTTC
>-|TRBV13|TRBJ2-1|-
CASSIGTNEQFF
TGTGCCAGCAGCATAGGGACCAATGAGCAGTTCTTC
>many|TRBV14|TRBJ2-5|-
CASSQERQTQYF
TGTGCCAGCAGCCAAGAACGACAGACCCAGTACTTC
>few|TRBV5-1|TRBJ2-1|TRBD2
CASSPGTRINNEQFF
TGCGCCAGCAGCCCCGGGACTAGGATTAACAATGAGCAGTTCTTC
>many|TRBV3-1|TRBJ2-7|TRBD2
CASSQGTSGTYEQYF
TGTGCCAGCAGCCAAGGGACTAGCGGAACCTACGAGCAGTACTTC
>-|TRBV29-1|TRBJ2-3|TRBD2
CSVRLAGRLDTQYF
TGCAGCGTCCGACTAGCGGGACGGCTAGATACGCAGTATTTT
>-|TRBV12-3/TRBV12-4|TRBJ2-5|TRBD1
CASSLTGGRLGEQYF
TGTGCCAGCAGTTTGACAGGGGGGAGATTGGGGGAGCAGTACTTC
>few|TRBV7-9|TRBJ2-7|-
CASSLVGGYFSYEQYF
TGTGCCAGCAGCTTGGTAGGGGGATACTTCTCCTACGAGCAGTACTTC
>many|TRBV28|TRBJ2-7|-
CASSLSPGPNYEQYF
TGTGCCAGCAGTTTATCACCGGGACCAAACTACGAGCAGTACTTC
>-|TRBV12-3/TRBV12-4|TRBJ1-4|-
CASSLRGTANEKLFF
TGTGCCAGCAGCCTTCGGGGGACTGCTAATGAAAAACTGTTTTTT
>-|TRBV19|TRBJ2-1|TRBD2
CASSNSGGANEQFF
TGTGCCAGTAGTAATAGCGGGGGGGCTAATGAGCAGTTCTTC
>few|TRBV20-1|TRBJ2-3|TRBD2
CSARGLADSTDTQYF
TGCAGTGCTAGAGGTCTAGCGGACAGCACAGATACGCAGTATTTT
>-|TRBV7-2|TRBJ2-3|-
CASSSGVAHTDTQYF
TGTGCCAGCAGCTCAGGGGTAGCCCACACAGATACGCAGTATTTT
>-|TRBV18|TRBJ1-4|-
CASSCIASEEEKLFF
TGTGCCAGCTCATGTATAGCTTCTGAAGAGGAAAAACTGTTTTTT
>few|TRBV25-1|TRBJ1-3|TRBD1
CASRATGVGSGNTIYF
TGTGCCAGCAGGGCCACAGGGGTCGGCTCTGGAAACACCATATATTTT
>-|TRBV5-1|TRBJ2-5|TRBD1
CASSVQGQSQETQYF
TGCGCCAGCAGCGTCCAGGGACAGTCCCAAGAGACCCAGTACTTC
>many|TRBV5-1|TRBJ2-7|TRBD1
CASSTGQGPYEQYF
TGCGCCAGCAGCACAGGACAGGGTCCCTACGAGCAGTACTTC
>few|TRBV27|TRBJ2-2|TRBD1
CASSWGTGGNGELFF
TGTGCCAGCAGTTGGGGGACAGGGGGAAACGGGGAGCTGTTTTTT
>few|TRBV15|TRBJ2-3|TRBD2
CATSRDLLGAGAIDTQYF
TGTGCCACCAGCAGAGATCTGTTGGGAGCGGGAGCCATAGATACGCAGTATTTT
>many|TRBV24-1|TRBJ2-7|-
CATSDPPSYEQYF
TGTGCCACCAGTGATCCCCCCTCCTACGAGCAGTACTTC
>few|TRBV4-3|TRBJ2-7|TRBD1
CASSQLAGGIYEQYF
TGCGCCAGCAGCCAACTTGCAGGGGGCATCTACGAGCAGTACTTC
>-|TRBV13|TRBJ1-1|TRBD1
CASSLLQGGGNTEAFF
TGTGCCAGCAGCTTATTACAGGGGGGGGGGAACACTGAAGCTTTCTTT
>many|TRBV5-1|TRBJ2-5|-
CASSSFAGGQETQYF
TGCGCCAGCAGCTCGTTCGCGGGTGGCCAAGAGACCCAGTACTTC
>-|TRBV24-1|TRBJ2-1|-
CATSDSPGDNEQFF
TGTGCCACCAGTGATTCGCCAGGGGACAATGAGCAGTTCTTC
>-|TRBV6-6|TRBJ2-7|TRBD2
CASSPGSSGRNEQYF
TGTGCCAGCAGCCCCGGGTCTAGCGGGAGGAACGAGCAGTACTTC
>-|TRBV27|TRBJ1-1|-
CASSLSGQGWTEAFF
TGTGCCAGCAGTTTATCCGGGCAGGGATGGACTGAAGCTTTCTTT
>-|TRBV20-1|TRBJ2-7|TRBD2
CSARDPGGSAYEQYF
TGCAGTGCTAGAGATCCGGGAGGGAGCGCCTACGAGCAGTACTTC
>few|TRBV15|TRBJ2-5|TRBD1
CATSRDGTANQETQYF
TGTGCCACCAGCAGAGATGGGACAGCAAACCAAGAGACCCAGTACTTC
>many|TRBV3-1|TRBJ2-6|TRBD2
CASSRLAGTSGANVLTF
TGTGCCAGCAGCCGACTAGCGGGAACCTCTGGGGCCAACGTCCTGACTTTC
>few|TRBV9|TRBJ2-7|-
CASSPGTTSSYEQYF
TGTGCCAGCAGCCCCGGGACCACTAGCTCCTACGAGCAGTACTTC
>medium-sized|TRBV7-9|TRBJ2-7|TRBD1
CASSLLTGGDEQYF
TGTGCCAGCAGCCTATTGACAGGGGGGGACGAGCAGTACTTC
>few|TRBV5-1|TRBJ2-2|-
CASSLSTANTGELFF
TGCGCCAGCAGTCTTAGTACGGCTAACACCGGGGAGCTGTTTTTT
>-|TRBV6-6|TRBJ1-3|-
CASSYSRANSGNTIYF
TGTGCCAGCAGTTACTCACGGGCCAACTCTGGAAACACCATATATTTT
>once|TRBV11-2|TRBJ1-2|-
CASSLRQSWGYGYTF
TGTGCCAGCAGCCTCCGACAGAGCTGGGGCTATGGCTACACCTTC
>-|TRBV7-3|TRBJ1-4|TRBD1
CASSPTGAANEKLFF
TGTGCCAGCAGCCCTACAGGGGCGGCTAATGAAAAACTGTTTTTT
>-|TRBV7-2|TRBJ1-2|-
CASSLGTGMGYTF
TGTGCCAGCAGCTTAGGTACAGGGATGGGCTACACCTTC
>-|TRBV2|TRBJ1-2|TRBD1
CASTVQGASYGYTF
TGTGCCAGCACCGTACAGGGGGCGAGCTATGGCTACACCTTC
>-|TRBV29-1|TRBJ1-4|-
CSVEERVGEKLFF
TGCAGCGTTGAAGAAAGGGTTGGCGAAAAACTGTTTTTT
>many|TRBV4-3|TRBJ2-1|-
CASSQGPGLAGMSYNEQFF
TGCGCCAGCAGCCAAGGACCTGGACTGGCGGGGATGTCCTACAATGAGCAGTTCTTC
>few|TRBV20-1|TRBJ1-4|-
CSATDGNRAEKLFF
TGCAGTGCCACTGACGGCAACAGAGCAGAAAAACTGTTTTTT
>-|TRBV6-1|TRBJ2-7|-
CASTEGNEQYF
TGTGCCAGCACTGAAGGGAACGAGCAGTACTTC
>few|TRBV20-1|TRBJ2-2|-
CSASAGQINTGELFF
TGCAGTGCTTCCGCGGGACAGATTAACACCGGGGAGCTGTTTTTT
>-|TRBV11-1|TRBJ2-7|TRBD2
CASSDAGTSSYEQYF
TGTGCCAGCAGCGACGCGGGGACTAGCTCCTACGAGCAGTACTTC
>-|TRBV28|TRBJ1-1|TRBD1
CASSLSAGGAYTEAFF
TGTGCCAGCAGTTTATCAGCAGGGGGCGCGTACACTGAAGCTTTCTTT